This T cell receptor (beta chain) was documented in a study of beta chain features in type 1 diabetes. Expressed TCRB transcripts were sequenced after all isolated RNA was converted to cDNA. The repertoire was sequenced with immunoSEQ multiplex PCR; TCRdb's copy has only in-frame clones and lacks some. The repertoire has 200,000 to 250,000 clones, approximately 10% of them found once; the top ten carry roughly 1.4%. The CDR3 covers 15 residues. Germline V lookup: CDR1 LGHNA, CDR2 YSLEER. Trimming shortened V by 0 bases and J by 3 bases, and 11 bases separated the two germline ends. The sequencing input was central memory CD4+ T cells from blood. The rearrangement links TRBV4-3 to TRBJ1-1; D gene ambiguous. The receptor comes from a man aged 18 to 35 in good health. The CDR3 spells CASSQEKGRDTEAFF. In DNA form, the CDR3 reads TGCGCCAGCAGCCAAGAAAAGGGTCGGGACACTGAAGCTTTCTTT.